This TCR beta chain is from a study of sequential checkpoint blockade in melanoma. Study as a whole: Randomization was 1:1 between first-line nivolumab→ipilimumab and ipilimumab→nivolumab. Maintenance nivolumab came after either treatment sequence.

This clone showed up just a few times. V shed 7 bases, J shed 0 bases, and the junction held 8 bases outside the gene matches. The length of the CDR3 is 16 residues. Looked up from germline, CDR1 is LGHNA and CDR2 is YSLEER. As to treatment: randomized to nivolumab then ipilimumab (arm A) or the reverse (arm B). None of the patients previously received DNA-damaging chemotherapy. Sorted cells were live CD3+CD8+, lacking CD19 and CD56, from PBMCs. TCRdb's copy holds only in-frame clones and misses some; the assay was immunoSEQ multiplex PCR. This repertoire shows about 25,000 clones, more than 60% found once; its top ten account for over 20%.

The receptor's source is a human donor with melanoma. The chain carries TRBV4-3 and TRBJ2-2; 7 bases agree with TRBD2. This material consisted of CD8+ T cells sorted from blood (inferred from file names), taken from a patient given nivolumab and ipilimumab in sequence. The CDR3 bases are TGCGCCAGCACCGAGTTGGGGGGGGCGAACACCGGGGAGCTGTTTTTT. It codes for CASTELGGANTGELFF.